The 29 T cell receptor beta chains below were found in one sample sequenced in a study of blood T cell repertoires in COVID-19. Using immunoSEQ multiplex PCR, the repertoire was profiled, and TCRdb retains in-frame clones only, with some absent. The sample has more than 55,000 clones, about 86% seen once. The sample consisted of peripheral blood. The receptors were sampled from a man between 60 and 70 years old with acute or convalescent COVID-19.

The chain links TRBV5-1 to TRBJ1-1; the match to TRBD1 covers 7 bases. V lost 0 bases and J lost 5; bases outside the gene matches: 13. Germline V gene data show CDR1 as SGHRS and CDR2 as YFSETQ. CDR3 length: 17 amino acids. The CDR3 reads CASSLAPGQPRGTEAFF. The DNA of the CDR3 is TGCGCCAGCAGCTTGGCGCCGGGACAGCCCCGGGGTACTGAAGCTTTCTTT. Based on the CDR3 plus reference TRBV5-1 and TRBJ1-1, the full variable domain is KAGVTQTPRYLIKTRGQQVTLSCSPISGHRSVSWYQQTPGQGLQFLFEYFSETQRNKGNFPGRFSGRQFSNSRSEMNVSTLELGDSALYLCASSLAPGQPRGTEAFFGQGTRLTVV.

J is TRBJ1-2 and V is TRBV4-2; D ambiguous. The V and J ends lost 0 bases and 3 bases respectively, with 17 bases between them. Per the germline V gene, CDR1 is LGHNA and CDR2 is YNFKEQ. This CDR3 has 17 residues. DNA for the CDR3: TGTGCCAGCAGCCAAGAGCCGGTTGGAGTTGTTTACTATGGCTACACCTTC. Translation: CASSQEPVGVVYYGYTF.

The CDR3 protein is CASSYPPTGDANTGELFF. The CDR3 DNA is TGTGCCAGCAGCTACCCGCCGACAGGAGACGCGAACACCGGGGAGCTGTTTTTT. The J gene is TRBJ2-2, the V gene TRBV11-2, with a weak D call TRBD1 (6 bases). In germline, CDR1 is SGHAT, CDR2 FQNNGV. Trimming left V 4 bases short and J 0 bases short, with 18 bases between. CDR3 length equals 18 residues. Supplemented by reference TRBV11-2 and TRBJ2-2, the full variable domain reads EAGVAQSPRYKIIEKRQSVAFWCNPISGHATLYWYQQILGQGPKLLIQFQNNGVVDDSQLPKDRFSAERLKGVDSTLKIQPAKLEDSAVYLCASSYPPTGDANTGELFFGEGSRLTVL.

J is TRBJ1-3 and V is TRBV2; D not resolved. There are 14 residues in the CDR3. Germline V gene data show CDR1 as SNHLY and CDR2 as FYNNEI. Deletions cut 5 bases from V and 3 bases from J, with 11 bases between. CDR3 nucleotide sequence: TGTGCCAGCAGTCCCGAATCGGGTGGAAACACCATATATTTT. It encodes CASSPESGGNTIYF.

The CDR3 sequence: CASSAPGLAGNTIYF. Written as DNA, the CDR3 is TGTGCCAGCAGTGCTCCAGGGCTGGCTGGAAACACCATATATTTT. The chain uses TRBV2 and TRBJ1-3; D is perhaps TRBD1 (5 bases). The V and J ends lost 4 bases and 2 bases respectively, with 12 bases between them. The germline CDR1 and CDR2 sequences are SNHLY and FYNNEI. This CDR3 contains 15 residues.

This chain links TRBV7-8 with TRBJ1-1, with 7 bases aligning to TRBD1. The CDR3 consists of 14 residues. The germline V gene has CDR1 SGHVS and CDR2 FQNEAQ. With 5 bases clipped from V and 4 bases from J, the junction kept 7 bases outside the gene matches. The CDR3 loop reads CASSLRQGATEAFF. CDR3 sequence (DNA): TGTGCCAGCAGCCTACGACAGGGCGCCACTGAAGCTTTCTTT.

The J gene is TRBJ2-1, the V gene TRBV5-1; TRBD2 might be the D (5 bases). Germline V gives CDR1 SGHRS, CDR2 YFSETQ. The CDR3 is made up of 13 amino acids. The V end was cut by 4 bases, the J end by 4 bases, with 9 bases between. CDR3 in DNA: TGCGCCAGCAGCCCGGACTCATACAATGAGCAGTTCTTC. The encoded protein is CASSPDSYNEQFF.

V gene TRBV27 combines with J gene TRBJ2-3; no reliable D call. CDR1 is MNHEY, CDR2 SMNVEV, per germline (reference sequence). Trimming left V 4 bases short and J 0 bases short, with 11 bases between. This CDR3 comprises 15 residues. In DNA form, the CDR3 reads TGTGCCAGCAGTTCCTTTGCCACTAGCACAGATACGCAGTATTTT. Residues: CASSSFATSTDTQYF.

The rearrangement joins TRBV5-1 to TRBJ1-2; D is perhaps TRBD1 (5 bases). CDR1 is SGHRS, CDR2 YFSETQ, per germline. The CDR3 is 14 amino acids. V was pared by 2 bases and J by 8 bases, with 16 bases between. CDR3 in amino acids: CASSFQSTGGGYTF. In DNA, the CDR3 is TGCGCCAGCAGCTTTCAATCTACAGGTGGCGGCTACACCTTC. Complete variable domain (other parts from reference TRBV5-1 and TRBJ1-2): KAGVTQTPRYLIKTRGQQVTLSCSPISGHRSVSWYQQTPGQGLQFLFEYFSETQRNKGNFPGRFSGRQFSNSRSEMNVSTLELGDSALYLCASSFQSTGGGYTFGSGTRLTVV.

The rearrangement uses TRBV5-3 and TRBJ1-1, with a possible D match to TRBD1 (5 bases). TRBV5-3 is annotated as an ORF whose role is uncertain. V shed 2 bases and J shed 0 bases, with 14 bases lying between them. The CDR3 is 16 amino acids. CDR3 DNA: TGTGCCAGAAGCTTACCATGGGGGGTTATGAACACTGAAGCTTTCTTT. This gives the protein CARSLPWGVMNTEAFF.

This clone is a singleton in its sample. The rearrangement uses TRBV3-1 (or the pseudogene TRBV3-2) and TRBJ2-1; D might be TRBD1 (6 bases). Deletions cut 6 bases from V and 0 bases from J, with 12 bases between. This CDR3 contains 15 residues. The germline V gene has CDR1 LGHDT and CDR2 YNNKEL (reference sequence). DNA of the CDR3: TGTGCCAGCAGTCCTAGGGGGAGCTCCTACAATGAGCAGTTCTTC. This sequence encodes CASSPRGSSYNEQFF.

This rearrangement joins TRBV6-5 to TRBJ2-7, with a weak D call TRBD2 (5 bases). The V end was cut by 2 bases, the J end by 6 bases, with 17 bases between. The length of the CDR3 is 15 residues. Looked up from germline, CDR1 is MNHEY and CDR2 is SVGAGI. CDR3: CASSYGSYEGSEQYF. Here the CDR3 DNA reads TGTGCCAGCAGTTACGGGTCCTACGAGGGCTCCGAGCAGTACTTC.

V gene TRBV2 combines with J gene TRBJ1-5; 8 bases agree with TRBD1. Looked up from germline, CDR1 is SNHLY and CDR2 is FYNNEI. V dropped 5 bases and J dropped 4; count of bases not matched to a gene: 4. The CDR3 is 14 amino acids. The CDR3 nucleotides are TGTGCCAGCAGTCGACAGGGGCAGAATCAGCCCCAGCATTTT. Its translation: CASSRQGQNQPQHF.

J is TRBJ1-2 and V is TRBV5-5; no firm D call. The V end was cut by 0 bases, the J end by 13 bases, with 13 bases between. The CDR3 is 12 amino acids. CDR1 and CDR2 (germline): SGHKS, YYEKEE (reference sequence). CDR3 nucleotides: TGTGCCAGCAGCTTGGCGGCGCTGGGGAGCACCTTC. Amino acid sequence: CASSLAALGSTF.

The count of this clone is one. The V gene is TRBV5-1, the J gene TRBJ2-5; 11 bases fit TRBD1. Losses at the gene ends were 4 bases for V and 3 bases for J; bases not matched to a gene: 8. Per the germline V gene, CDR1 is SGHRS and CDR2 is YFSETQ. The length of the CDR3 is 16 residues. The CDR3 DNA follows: TGCGCCAGCAGCCTGGGGACAGGGGGAATGGAAGAGACCCAGTACTTC. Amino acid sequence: CASSLGTGGMEETQYF.

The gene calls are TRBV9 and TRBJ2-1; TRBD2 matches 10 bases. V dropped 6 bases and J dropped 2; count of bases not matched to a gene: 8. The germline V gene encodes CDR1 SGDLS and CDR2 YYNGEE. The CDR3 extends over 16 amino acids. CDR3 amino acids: CASTRLAGEAYNEQFF. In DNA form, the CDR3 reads TGTGCCAGCACCCGGCTAGCGGGAGAAGCCTACAATGAGCAGTTCTTC.

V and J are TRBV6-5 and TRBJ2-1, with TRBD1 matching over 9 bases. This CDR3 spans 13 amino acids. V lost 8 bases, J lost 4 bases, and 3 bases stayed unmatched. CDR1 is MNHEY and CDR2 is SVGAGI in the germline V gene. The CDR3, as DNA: TGTGCCAGCTCCGGGACAGGGTACAATGAGCAGTTCTTC. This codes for CASSGTGYNEQFF.

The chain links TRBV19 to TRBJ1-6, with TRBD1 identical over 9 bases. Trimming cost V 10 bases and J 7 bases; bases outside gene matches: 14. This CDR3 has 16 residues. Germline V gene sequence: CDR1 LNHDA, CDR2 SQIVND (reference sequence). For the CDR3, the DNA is TGTGCCACCCTGGACGTCACCGGGACAGGGAATTCACCCCTCCACTTT. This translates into CATLDVTGTGNSPLHF.

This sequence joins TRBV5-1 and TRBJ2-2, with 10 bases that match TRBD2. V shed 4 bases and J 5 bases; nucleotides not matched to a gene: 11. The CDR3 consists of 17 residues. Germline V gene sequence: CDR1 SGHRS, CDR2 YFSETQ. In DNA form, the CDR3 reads TGCGCCAGCAGCCCCAACGGGCTAGCGGGAGCTACCGGGGAGCTGTTTTTT. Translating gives CASSPNGLAGATGELFF. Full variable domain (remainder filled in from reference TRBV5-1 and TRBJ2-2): KAGVTQTPRYLIKTRGQQVTLSCSPISGHRSVSWYQQTPGQGLQFLFEYFSETQRNKGNFPGRFSGRQFSNSRSEMNVSTLELGDSALYLCASSPNGLAGATGELFFGEGSRLTVL.

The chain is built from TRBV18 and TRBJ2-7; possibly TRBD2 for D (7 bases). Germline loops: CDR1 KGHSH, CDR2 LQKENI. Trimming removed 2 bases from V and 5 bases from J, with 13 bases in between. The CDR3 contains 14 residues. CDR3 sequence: CASSPYLGGDEQYF. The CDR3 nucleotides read TGTGCCAGCTCACCATACTTAGGGGGGGACGAGCAGTACTTC.

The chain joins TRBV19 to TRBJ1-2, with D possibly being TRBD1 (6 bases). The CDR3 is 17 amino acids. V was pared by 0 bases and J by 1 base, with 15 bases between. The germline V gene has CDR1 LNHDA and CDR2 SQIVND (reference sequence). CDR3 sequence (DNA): TGTGCCAGTAGTATAGACCGGGACACGAGTTTTAACTATGGCTACACCTTC. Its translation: CASSIDRDTSFNYGYTF. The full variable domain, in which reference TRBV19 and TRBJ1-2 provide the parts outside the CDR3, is DGGITQSPKYLFRKEGQNVTLSCEQNLNHDAMYWYRQDPGQGLRLIYYSQIVNDFQKGDIAEGYSVSREKKESFPLTVTSAQKNPTAFYLCASSIDRDTSFNYGYTFGSGTRLTVV.

CDR3 sequence (DNA): TGTGCCAGCAGTTACTTGTGGTCCGGGACAGTGGGACAGCCCCAGCATTTT. Protein: CASSYLWSGTVGQPQHF. This chain joins TRBV6-2 or TRBV6-3 and TRBJ1-5, with 7 bases matching TRBD1. V was clipped by 1 base and J by 7 bases; unmatched bases: 13. This CDR3 comprises 17 residues. From germline, CDR1 is MNHEY and CDR2 SVGEGT.

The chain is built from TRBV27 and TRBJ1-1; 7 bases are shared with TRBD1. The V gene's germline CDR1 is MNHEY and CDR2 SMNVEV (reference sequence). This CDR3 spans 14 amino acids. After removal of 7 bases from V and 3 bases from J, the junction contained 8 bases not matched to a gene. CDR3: CASTPQGWDTEAFF. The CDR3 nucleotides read TGTGCCAGCACCCCACAGGGGTGGGACACTGAAGCTTTCTTT.

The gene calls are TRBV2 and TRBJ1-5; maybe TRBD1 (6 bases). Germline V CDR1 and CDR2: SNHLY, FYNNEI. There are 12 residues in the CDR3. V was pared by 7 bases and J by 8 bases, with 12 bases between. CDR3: CASTRGKEPQHF. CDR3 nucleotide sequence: TGTGCCAGCACCAGGGGCAAGGAGCCCCAGCATTTT.

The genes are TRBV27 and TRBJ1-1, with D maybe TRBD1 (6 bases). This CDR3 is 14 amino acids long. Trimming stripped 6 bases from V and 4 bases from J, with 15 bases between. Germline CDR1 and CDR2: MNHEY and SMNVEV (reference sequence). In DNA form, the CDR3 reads TGTGCCAGCAGGGGACATCTTGGGGTCACTGAAGCTTTCTTT. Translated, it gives CASRGHLGVTEAFF.

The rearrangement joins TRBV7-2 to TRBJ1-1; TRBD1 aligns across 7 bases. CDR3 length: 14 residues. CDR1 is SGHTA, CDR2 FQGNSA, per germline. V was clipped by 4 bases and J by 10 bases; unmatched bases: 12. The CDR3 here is CASSSQPGQDSAFF. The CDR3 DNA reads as TGTGCCAGCAGCTCCCAACCCGGACAGGATTCAGCTTTCTTT.

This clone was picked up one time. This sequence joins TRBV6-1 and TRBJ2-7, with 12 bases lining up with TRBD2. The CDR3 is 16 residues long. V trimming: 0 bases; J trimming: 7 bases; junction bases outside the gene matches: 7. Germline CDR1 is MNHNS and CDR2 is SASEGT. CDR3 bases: TGTGCCAGCAGTGAAGCTGGGTCTAGCGGGAGGGGTGAGCAGTACTTC. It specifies CASSEAGSSGRGEQYF.

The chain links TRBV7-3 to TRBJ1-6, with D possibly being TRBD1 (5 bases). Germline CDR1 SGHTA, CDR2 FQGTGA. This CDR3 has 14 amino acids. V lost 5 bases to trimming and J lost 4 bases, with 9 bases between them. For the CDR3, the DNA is TGTGCCAGCAGCGCGCGGGGGTATAATTCACCCCTCCACTTT. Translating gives CASSARGYNSPLHF.

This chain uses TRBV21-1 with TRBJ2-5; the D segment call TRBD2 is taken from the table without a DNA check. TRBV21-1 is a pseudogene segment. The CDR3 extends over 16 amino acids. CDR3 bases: TGTGCCAGCAGCAAGGCGACTAGCGGGAGGGGTGAGACCCAGTACTTC. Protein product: CASSKATSGRGETQYF.